The 25 T cell receptor beta chains in this list originate from one sample, sequenced in a study of response to subunit inactivated influenza vaccine. In TCRdb, the RT-PCR reads were re-called with MiXCR into one record per CDR3 protein. The table has more than 450,000 distinct CDR3 sequences, 11% seen once. Another study also made use of these data, one on T cells expressing NK-cell markers. That work adds: cDNA encoding TCR beta was synthesized via 5'RACE template switching incorporating UMIs.

This specimen was PBMCs from blood, taken on the day of vaccination. All receptors come from a man between 45 and 60 years old who received an inactivated influenza vaccine.

J is TRBJ2-7 and V is TRBV7-9; a possible D gene is TRBD2 (6 bases). Germline-derived CDR1 and CDR2 are SEHNR and FQNEAQ (reference sequence). The CDR3 is made up of 14 amino acids. The V end was cut by 1 base, the J end by 4 bases, with 11 bases between. The CDR3 nucleotides are TGTGCCAGCAGCTTAGGCCCGGGGAGGTACGAGCAGTACTTC. Protein product: CASSLGPGRYEQYF.

The chain couples TRBV20-1 to TRBJ2-5, with TRBD2 identical over 8 bases. J gave up 6 bases and V 6 bases, and 9 bases lay outside the gene matches. Germline-derived CDR1 and CDR2 are DFQATT and SNEGSKA (reference sequence). There are 13 residues in the CDR3. The CDR3 here is CSANGGEGKTQYF. The CDR3 DNA reads as TGCAGTGCAAACGGGGGGGAGGGAAAGACCCAGTACTTC.

The chain carries TRBV10-3 and TRBJ2-7; tentative D call: TRBD2 (6 bases). The CDR3 runs to 13 residues. Germline CDR1 ENHRY, CDR2 SYGVKD. V was cut by 2 bases and J by 7 bases, with 12 bases left in between. The CDR3 coding sequence is TGTGCCATCAGTGAGCCGGGGGTGGAGGAGCAGTACTTC. This gives the protein CAISEPGVEEQYF.

The chain combines TRBV15 with TRBJ2-7, with D tentatively TRBD1 or TRBD2 (5 bases each). The CDR3 runs to 17 residues. The germline V gene encodes CDR1 LNHNV and CDR2 YYDKDF (reference sequence). Trimming removed 0 bases at V and 5 bases at J, with 20 bases between. CDR3 protein: CATSRDVTPSLGDEQYF. The CDR3 coding sequence is TGTGCCACCAGCAGAGATGTCACCCCTTCACTGGGGGACGAGCAGTACTTC.

The chain links TRBV12-3 or TRBV12-4 to TRBJ1-2; D remains ambiguous. This CDR3 has 13 residues. Trimming cost V 3 bases and J 4 bases, with 9 bases left between them. The CDR3 DNA reads TGTGCCAGCAGTTTGGCGGCAACCTATGGCTACACCTTC. Residues: CASSLAATYGYTF.

V gene TRBV20-1 combines with J gene TRBJ2-7, with D uncertain. Trimming cost V 0 bases and J 2 bases, with 11 bases left between them. Looked up from germline, CDR1 is DFQATT and CDR2 is SNEGSKA (reference sequence). The CDR3 sequence is 14 residues long. In DNA, the CDR3 is TGCAGTGCTAGAGACCAGGAGTTTACCTACGAGCAGTACTTC. Amino acids: CSARDQEFTYEQYF.

This clonotype appeared many times. This chain uses TRBV11-1 with TRBJ2-1; D uncertain. With 1 base removed from V and 4 bases from J, the gap between germline ends came to 20 bases. CDR3 length equals 18 residues. Germline values: CDR1 SGHAT, CDR2 FQDESV (reference sequence). In DNA, the CDR3 is TGTGCCAGCAGCTTAGTGGGGTCGATCATGGTGGCATACAATGAGCAGTTCTTC. Protein: CASSLVGSIMVAYNEQFF.

The rearrangement links TRBV6-1 to TRBJ2-1; 7 bases line up with TRBD2. This CDR3 is 17 amino acids long. CDR1 is MNHNS, CDR2 SASEGT, per germline. The trim removed 4 bases at V and 6 bases at J, leaving 15 bases unmatched. CDR3 sequence (DNA): TGTGCCAGCAGTGGCGCAGGGTTCGCAGCGGGAAGCAATGAGCAGTTCTTC. It yields the protein CASSGAGFAAGSNEQFF.

This clonotype turned up a few times. The CDR3 DNA is TGCGCCAGCAGTCACCGGGGGCGCGATGAAAAACTGTTTTTT. This gives the protein CASSHRGRDEKLFF. The genes are TRBV4-1 and TRBJ1-4; possibly TRBD1 for D (6 bases). V was clipped by 6 bases and J by 6 bases, with 14 bases between them. Germline CDR1 is MGHRA and CDR2 is YSYEKL. This CDR3 has 14 residues.

In its sample, this clonotype was seen many times. V gene TRBV7-2 combines with J gene TRBJ2-3; a possible D gene is TRBD2 (6 bases). The V and J ends lost 5 bases and 3 bases respectively, with 12 bases between them. The CDR3 totals 14 residues. Germline assignment: CDR1 SGHTA and CDR2 FQGNSA. The CDR3 here is CASSGGERTDTQYF. The CDR3 nucleotides are TGTGCCAGCAGCGGCGGGGAAAGGACAGATACGCAGTATTTT.

The chain joins TRBV28 to TRBJ1-5, with D perhaps matching TRBD1 (5 bases). Between the trimmed V and J ends, which lost 0 bases and 11 bases, there was a span of 17 bases. CDR1 is MDHEN, CDR2 SYDVKM, per germline. The CDR3 covers 15 residues. The CDR3 bases are TGTGCCAGCAGTTTATGGGCCGCACCTGGGGGGACCCAGCATTTT. Amino acids: CASSLWAAPGGTQHF. Full variable domain (outside the CDR3, taken from reference TRBV28 and TRBJ1-5): DVKVTQSSRYLVKRTGEKVFLECVQDMDHENMFWYRQDPGLGLRLIYFSYDVKMKEKGDIPEGYSVSREKKERFSLILESASTNQTSMYLCASSLWAAPGGTQHFGDGTRLSIL.

The CDR3 region is CASSSGQGPYQPQHF. In nucleotides, the CDR3 is TGTGCCAGCAGTTCTGGACAGGGGCCCTATCAGCCCCAGCATTTT. The V and J genes are TRBV2 and TRBJ1-5; 9 bases match TRBD1. There are 15 residues in the CDR3. The V segment lost 5 bases and the J segment 5 bases; nucleotides outside the gene matches: 7. Looked up from germline, CDR1 is SNHLY and CDR2 is FYNNEI.

This clonotype has more than one count but fewer than ten. The rearrangement joins TRBV6-5 to TRBJ2-7; no clear D. CDR3 size: 14 residues. Germline values: CDR1 MNHEY, CDR2 SVGAGI. With 4 bases removed from V and 0 bases from J, the gap between germline ends came to 10 bases. The CDR3 region has the DNA TGTGCCAGCAGTTCCTCTAGGAGCTCCTACGAGCAGTACTTC. The encoded protein is CASSSSRSSYEQYF.

This clonotype was detected many times. The chain uses TRBV12-3 or TRBV12-4 and TRBJ2-3; D is unclear. V was trimmed by 0 bases and J by 7 bases, leaving 14 bases between them. CDR3 length: 15 residues. The CDR3 DNA reads TGTGCCAGCAGTTTAGCGCAGCCCGGACGAAATACGCAGTATTTT. As protein: CASSLAQPGRNTQYF.

This clonotype has only a few counts. The chain joins TRBV6-5 to TRBJ2-2, with TRBD1 matching over 8 bases. The CDR3 has 17 amino acids. Germline V gives CDR1 MNHEY, CDR2 SVGAGI. With 0 bases clipped from V and 4 bases from J, the junction kept 7 bases outside the gene matches. The CDR3 DNA reads TGTGCCAGCAGTTACTCGATCGGACAGGGCGTCACCGGGGAGCTGTTTTTT. Protein: CASSYSIGQGVTGELFF.

This clonotype was seen ten or more times. The CDR3 coding sequence is TGTGCCATCCGTGGACTAGCGGGAGACGAAGAGACCCAGTACTTC. Protein product: CAIRGLAGDEETQYF. The rearrangement uses TRBV12-3 or TRBV12-4 and TRBJ2-5; TRBD2 agrees at 13 bases. V trimming: 10 bases; J trimming: 3 bases; junction bases outside the gene matches: 8. There are 15 residues in the CDR3.

This clonotype was detected a few times. The genes are TRBV4-3 and TRBJ2-7; 7 nucleotides align to TRBD1. The CDR3 contains 14 residues. CDR1 is LGHNA and CDR2 is YSLEER in the germline V gene. V was pared by 4 bases and J by 0 bases, with 3 bases of the junction left unmatched. CDR3 residues: CASSRDSFSYEQYF. CDR3 sequence (DNA): TGCGCCAGCAGCCGGGACAGCTTCTCCTACGAGCAGTACTTC.

This chain's CDR3 is CASSFEDISAYNEQFF. In nucleotides, the CDR3 is TGCGCCAGCAGCTTTGAGGATATATCGGCCTACAATGAGCAGTTCTTC. The rearrangement links TRBV5-1 to TRBJ2-1, with D uncertain. Deletions cut 2 bases from V and 2 bases from J, with 14 bases between. Germline V gene sequence: CDR1 SGHRS, CDR2 YFSETQ. The CDR3 loop spans 16 amino acids.

This clonotype was detected only a few times. CDR3 protein: CASRTYKYQETQYF. CDR3 DNA: TGTGCCAGCAGGACATACAAGTACCAAGAGACCCAGTACTTC. The chain is built from TRBV28 and TRBJ2-5; no clear D. This CDR3 region has 14 residues. Germline-derived CDR1 and CDR2 are MDHEN and SYDVKM. V was clipped by 6 bases and J by 0 bases, with 11 bases between them.

V and J are TRBV20-1 and TRBJ2-7; no clear D gene. CDR3 size: 13 residues. Trimming stripped 3 bases from V and 4 bases from J, with 13 bases between. Germline V gene sequence: CDR1 DFQATT, CDR2 SNEGSKA (reference sequence). The CDR3 DNA is TGCAGTGCTAGGGCTCCCTGGGCGTACGAGCAGTACTTC. It yields the protein CSARAPWAYEQYF.

The CDR3 bases are TGCAGTGCTAGGGGCCGTCCCCGGGAGCCCTCTGGGGCCAACGTCCTGACTTTC. This gives the protein CSARGRPREPSGANVLTF. This chain joins TRBV20-1 and TRBJ2-6; the D gene is possibly TRBD2 (6 bases). The CDR3 runs 18 residues. Trimming pared 3 bases from V and 0 bases from J, leaving 18 bases between. CDR1 and CDR2 from the germline V gene are DFQATT and SNEGSKA (reference sequence).

Comment on this clonotype: One end of the junction fails to match germline, which may point to a read error. The J gene is TRBJ1-1, the V gene TRBV4-2; D not certain. The CDR3 totals 13 residues. Germline CDR1 reads LGHNA; CDR2 reads YNFKEQ. The CDR3 nucleotides read TGTGCCAGCAAAAGGCGGGCGGGTACCGAAGCTCTCTTT. This translates into CASKRRAGTEALF.

This clonotype was seen more than once but under ten times. The rearrangement joins TRBV13 to TRBJ2-2; TRBD1 matches at 11 bases. The CDR3 loop spans 15 amino acids. Germline lookup yields CDR1 PRHDT and CDR2 FYEKMQ (reference sequence). V shed 5 bases, J shed 6 bases, and the junction held 5 bases outside the gene matches. The CDR3 here is CASSNRDRGAGELFF. The CDR3 coding sequence is TGTGCCAGCAGCAACCGGGACAGGGGGGCCGGGGAGCTGTTTTTT.

This clonotype was seen repeatedly, ten times or more. The chain uses TRBV12-3 or TRBV12-4 and TRBJ2-5; TRBD1 matches at 7 bases. The CDR3 sequence is 14 residues long. Trimming cost V 1 base and J 2 bases; bases outside gene matches: 1. The CDR3: CASSLGGQQETQYF. The CDR3 nucleotides are TGTGCCAGCAGTTTAGGGGGACAGCAAGAGACCCAGTACTTC.

The chain carries TRBV6-1 and TRBJ2-3; tentatively, D is TRBD1 (6 bases). The CDR3 spans 15 residues. Germline lookup yields CDR1 MNHNS and CDR2 SASEGT. V was clipped by 6 bases and J by 4 bases, with 17 bases between them. The CDR3 nucleotides are TGTGCCAGCAGCCGCGGACAGCGCATGCCAGATACGCAGTATTTT. Protein sequence: CASSRGQRMPDTQYF.